This is a list of T cell receptor beta chains from one sample in a study of T cells after yellow fever vaccination. Each CDR3 protein is one row after TCRdb ran MiXCR on the 5' RACE reads. The sample carries about 74,000 distinct CDR3 sequences, more than 5.5% recorded once. The material sequenced was CD8+ T cells sorted from PBMCs, taken 5 days after the first yellow fever vaccination. These receptors all stem from a man aged 18 to 29 who received the YFV17D yellow fever vaccine. Both conserved end residues are part of each CDR3. A D gene is named only where the DNA matches it firmly. Clone size is not always given. Where it is, it says once, few, many or a class for expanded clones.

d_call: -; j_call: TRBJ2-5; v_call: TRBV7-9; clone_size: few; cdr3_aa: CASSFRVQETQYF; cdr3_nt: TGTGCCAGCAGCTTTAGGGTCCAAGAGACCCAGTACTTC
d_call: -; j_call: TRBJ2-3; v_call: TRBV12-3/TRBV12-4; clone_size: -; cdr3_aa: CASSPQSDVTDTQYF; cdr3_nt: TGTGCCAGCAGTCCACAGTCGGACGTCACAGATACGCAGTATTTT
d_call: -; j_call: TRBJ1-1; v_call: TRBV6-5; clone_size: few; cdr3_aa: CASSYGAAEAFF; cdr3_nt: TGTGCCAGCAGTTACGGGGCAGCTGAAGCTTTCTTT
d_call: TRBD2; j_call: TRBJ2-3; v_call: TRBV6-2/TRBV6-3; clone_size: few; cdr3_aa: CASSYTPGVAGFPGTDTQYF; cdr3_nt: TGTGCCAGCAGTTACACCCCCGGGGTAGCGGGGTTTCCGGGCACAGATACGCAGTATTTT
d_call: -; j_call: TRBJ2-3; v_call: TRBV7-6; clone_size: few; cdr3_aa: CASSPIWGDTDTQYF; cdr3_nt: TGTGCCAGCAGCCCGATTTGGGGCGACACAGATACGCAGTATTTT
d_call: -; j_call: TRBJ1-1; v_call: TRBV30; clone_size: -; cdr3_aa: CALWGENTEAFF; cdr3_nt: TGTGCTCTGTGGGGTGAGAACACTGAAGCTTTCTTT
d_call: -; j_call: TRBJ2-7; v_call: TRBV4-1; clone_size: many; cdr3_aa: CASSQVNGDSDEQYF; cdr3_nt: TGCGCCAGCAGCCAAGTGAACGGAGACTCAGACGAGCAGTACTTC
d_call: TRBD2; j_call: TRBJ2-3; v_call: TRBV7-9; clone_size: few; cdr3_aa: CASSDTGTSGFTDTQYF; cdr3_nt: TGTGCCAGCAGCGATACCGGGACTAGCGGTTTCACAGATACGCAGTATTTT
d_call: TRBD2; j_call: TRBJ2-1; v_call: TRBV5-1; clone_size: many; cdr3_aa: CASSQGLAGGPFYNEQFF; cdr3_nt: TGCGCCAGCAGCCAGGGACTAGCGGGGGGGCCTTTCTACAATGAGCAGTTCTTC
d_call: TRBD1; j_call: TRBJ2-3; v_call: TRBV5-1; clone_size: few; cdr3_aa: CASTEGQGRNTQYF; cdr3_nt: TGCGCCAGCACCGAAGGACAGGGGAGGAATACGCAGTATTTT
d_call: TRBD1; j_call: TRBJ2-5; v_call: TRBV12-3/TRBV12-4; clone_size: few; cdr3_aa: CASRKAGTGGETQYF; cdr3_nt: TGTGCCAGCAGAAAGGCCGGGACAGGGGGCGAGACCCAGTACTTC
d_call: -; j_call: TRBJ2-6; v_call: TRBV6-1; clone_size: many; cdr3_aa: CASGSGVTGANVLTF; cdr3_nt: TGTGCCAGCGGGTCAGGGGTTACCGGGGCCAACGTCCTGACTTTC
d_call: TRBD1; j_call: TRBJ1-5; v_call: TRBV12-3/TRBV12-4; clone_size: many; cdr3_aa: CASSDRDRGHREPQHF; cdr3_nt: TGTGCCAGCAGCGACCGGGACAGGGGGCATAGGGAGCCCCAGCATTTT
d_call: TRBD1; j_call: TRBJ1-1; v_call: TRBV12-3/TRBV12-4; clone_size: few; cdr3_aa: CASSLGTGGEAFF; cdr3_nt: TGTGCCAGCAGTTTGGGGACAGGGGGCGAAGCTTTCTTT
d_call: -; j_call: TRBJ2-3; v_call: TRBV10-3; clone_size: few; cdr3_aa: CAILSAETDTQYF; cdr3_nt: TGTGCCATCCTTTCAGCGGAAACAGATACGCAGTATTTT
d_call: TRBD1; j_call: TRBJ2-1; v_call: TRBV7-8; clone_size: few; cdr3_aa: CASSHPDRGSYNEQFF; cdr3_nt: TGTGCCAGCAGCCACCCGGACAGGGGATCCTACAATGAGCAGTTCTTC
d_call: -; j_call: TRBJ1-2; v_call: TRBV7-8; clone_size: few; cdr3_aa: CASSLKVRDYGYTF; cdr3_nt: TGTGCCAGCAGCTTGAAGGTTCGGGACTATGGCTACACCTTC
d_call: -; j_call: TRBJ2-1; v_call: TRBV12-3/TRBV12-4; clone_size: many; cdr3_aa: CASSGLAASSYNEQFF; cdr3_nt: TGTGCCAGCAGTGGATTAGCGGCGAGCTCCTACAATGAGCAGTTCTTC
d_call: TRBD1; j_call: TRBJ2-1; v_call: TRBV7-7; clone_size: few; cdr3_aa: CASISRTGGEQFF; cdr3_nt: TGTGCTAGCATTTCCCGGACAGGGGGCGAGCAGTTCTTC
d_call: -; j_call: TRBJ1-5; v_call: TRBV12-3/TRBV12-4; clone_size: -; cdr3_aa: CASTDPAAGYTSGNQPQHF; cdr3_nt: TGTGCCAGCACCGATCCCGCTGCAGGGTACACATCAGGCAATCAGCCCCAGCATTTT
d_call: TRBD2; j_call: TRBJ2-5; v_call: TRBV12-3/TRBV12-4; clone_size: many; cdr3_aa: CASIRGLAGPQETQYF; cdr3_nt: TGTGCCAGCATCCGAGGACTAGCGGGGCCCCAAGAGACCCAGTACTTC
d_call: TRBD1; j_call: TRBJ1-2; v_call: TRBV2; clone_size: -; cdr3_aa: CAARGTGFYYGYTF; cdr3_nt: TGTGCCGCCAGGGGGACAGGCTTTTATTATGGCTACACCTTC
d_call: -; j_call: TRBJ2-6; v_call: TRBV28; clone_size: once; cdr3_aa: CASSLPGGEAGANVLTF; cdr3_nt: TGTGCCAGCAGTTTACCTGGAGGGGAGGCAGGGGCCAACGTCCTGACTTTC
d_call: -; j_call: TRBJ1-5; v_call: TRBV6-5; clone_size: few; cdr3_aa: CASSFGVSQPQHF; cdr3_nt: TGTGCCAGCAGTTTCGGGGTGAGCCAGCCCCAGCATTTT
d_call: TRBD2; j_call: TRBJ2-5; v_call: TRBV7-2; clone_size: -; cdr3_aa: CASSWRLARPETQYF; cdr3_nt: TGTGCCAGCAGCTGGAGACTAGCGCGTCCGGAGACCCAGTACTTC
d_call: -; j_call: TRBJ2-5; v_call: TRBV5-1; clone_size: -; cdr3_aa: CASSFRRAVETQYF; cdr3_nt: TGCGCCAGCAGCTTTCGCAGGGCCGTGGAGACCCAGTACTTC
d_call: TRBD2; j_call: TRBJ2-1; v_call: TRBV14; clone_size: many; cdr3_aa: CASSQVGGGLYNEQFF; cdr3_nt: TGTGCCAGCAGCCAAGTCGGCGGGGGGCTCTACAATGAGCAGTTCTTC
d_call: TRBD2; j_call: TRBJ2-1; v_call: TRBV5-1; clone_size: -; cdr3_aa: CASSVTSGGYNEQFF; cdr3_nt: TGCGCCAGCAGCGTGACTAGCGGGGGATACAATGAGCAGTTCTTC
d_call: -; j_call: TRBJ1-3; v_call: TRBV7-2; clone_size: few; cdr3_aa: CASSSEGRLRKGLSGNTIYF; cdr3_nt: TGTGCCAGCAGCTCGGAGGGACGGCTTCGAAAGGGGCTCTCTGGAAACACCATATATTTT
d_call: -; j_call: TRBJ1-1; v_call: TRBV29-1; clone_size: -; cdr3_aa: CSVGYMNTEAFF; cdr3_nt: TGCAGCGTTGGGTACATGAACACTGAAGCTTTCTTT
d_call: -; j_call: TRBJ1-1; v_call: TRBV28; clone_size: -; cdr3_aa: CASSLNRLNTEAFF; cdr3_nt: TGTGCCAGCAGTTTAAATCGGCTGAACACTGAAGCTTTCTTT